Listed below are T cell receptor beta chains from one sample, sequenced in a study of beta chain features in type 1 diabetes. Data came from immunoSEQ multiplex PCR; TCRdb stores just in-frame clones and leaves some out. The sample shows roughly 260,000 clones, about a fifth of them seen only once. The sequencing input was naive CD4+ T cells from blood. The receptors shown here come from a woman in her thirties or forties with type 1 diabetes. Each CDR3 is given with its conserved first and last residue. Each record gives: D gene, J gene, V gene, CDR3 protein. A D gene is named only where the DNA matches it firmly.

D gene: TRBD1
J gene: TRBJ2-5
V gene: TRBV7-2
CDR3 protein: CASAPGQQETQYF

D gene: TRBD1
J gene: TRBJ1-6
V gene: TRBV4-2
CDR3 protein: CASSPSDRSQNSPLHF

D gene: NA
J gene: TRBJ2-1
V gene: TRBV14
CDR3 protein: CASSQVGYEQFF

D gene: TRBD2
J gene: TRBJ2-7
V gene: TRBV13
CDR3 protein: CASSLALRTSGSYEQYF

D gene: NA
J gene: TRBJ2-3
V gene: TRBV28
CDR3 protein: CASSYPGWDSRTDTQYF

D gene: NA
J gene: TRBJ2-6
V gene: TRBV19
CDR3 protein: CASMRDNSGANVLTF

D gene: TRBD2
J gene: TRBJ2-7
V gene: TRBV5-1
CDR3 protein: CASSLSSGLAGDYEQYF

D gene: NA
J gene: TRBJ2-5
V gene: TRBV7-2
CDR3 protein: CASSLVPGRETQYF

D gene: TRBD2
J gene: TRBJ2-7
V gene: TRBV10-3
CDR3 protein: CAISMSGEFYEQYF

D gene: TRBD1
J gene: TRBJ2-5
V gene: TRBV5-1
CDR3 protein: CASSLAETGFGTQYF

D gene: TRBD1
J gene: TRBJ2-7
V gene: TRBV6-1
CDR3 protein: CASSEDRGPTREQYF

D gene: NA
J gene: TRBJ2-5
V gene: TRBV4-2
CDR3 protein: CASSQERVETQYF

D gene: NA
J gene: TRBJ2-7
V gene: TRBV9
CDR3 protein: CASSVVEGKQYF

D gene: TRBD2
J gene: TRBJ2-7
V gene: TRBV29-1
CDR3 protein: CSVEDLQGSGRYEQYF

D gene: TRBD1
J gene: TRBJ2-7
V gene: TRBV18
CDR3 protein: CASSEGGQRYEQYF

D gene: TRBD2
J gene: TRBJ2-7
V gene: TRBV4-2
CDR3 protein: CASSLGGSGASSYEQYF

D gene: TRBD1
J gene: TRBJ1-2
V gene: TRBV7-2
CDR3 protein: CASSLGGGIGYTF

D gene: NA
J gene: TRBJ2-1
V gene: TRBV5-1
CDR3 protein: CASSPPGIYNEQFF

D gene: NA
J gene: TRBJ2-7
V gene: TRBV7-9
CDR3 protein: CASNGGYEQYF

D gene: TRBD1
J gene: TRBJ1-5
V gene: TRBV5-6
CDR3 protein: CASSSGTGQTQPQHF

D gene: NA
J gene: TRBJ1-1
V gene: TRBV9
CDR3 protein: CASSVAGDTEAFF

D gene: NA
J gene: TRBJ1-2
V gene: TRBV15
CDR3 protein: CATSRDPNREMGGYTF

D gene: NA
J gene: TRBJ2-3
V gene: TRBV7-9
CDR3 protein: CASSLDRAGTDTQYF

D gene: TRBD2
J gene: TRBJ2-7
V gene: TRBV29-1
CDR3 protein: CSGGGPYEQYF

D gene: TRBD2
J gene: TRBJ2-1
V gene: TRBV28
CDR3 protein: CASSLASGRDYNEQFF

D gene: TRBD1
J gene: TRBJ1-6
V gene: TRBV27
CDR3 protein: CATTRDSSSYNSPLHF

D gene: NA
J gene: TRBJ2-3
V gene: TRBV6-6
CDR3 protein: CALAGLDDTQYF

D gene: NA
J gene: TRBJ2-7
V gene: TRBV21-1
CDR3 protein: CASSLRGDRDPYEQYF

D gene: TRBD1
J gene: TRBJ1-1
V gene: TRBV6-6
CDR3 protein: CASAKDRTNTEAFF

D gene: TRBD2
J gene: TRBJ2-1
V gene: TRBV5-4
CDR3 protein: CASSSRLAGGQEQFF

D gene: NA
J gene: TRBJ2-1
V gene: TRBV18
CDR3 protein: CASSQGTGNEQFF

D gene: NA
J gene: TRBJ2-6
V gene: TRBV7-2
CDR3 protein: CASSLMAVRSSGANVLTF

D gene: NA
J gene: TRBJ1-2
V gene: TRBV25-1
CDR3 protein: CASSEGHRRAYGYTF

D gene: TRBD1
J gene: TRBJ2-7
V gene: TRBV5-4
CDR3 protein: CASSFPDRAAEQYF

D gene: NA
J gene: TRBJ2-1
V gene: TRBV7-9
CDR3 protein: CASSLDDSPRQFF

D gene: NA
J gene: TRBJ2-6
V gene: TRBV7-9
CDR3 protein: CASSLAGPGANVLTF

D gene: TRBD1
J gene: TRBJ2-7
V gene: TRBV25-1
CDR3 protein: CASSRGTGGLYEQYF

D gene: NA
J gene: TRBJ1-5
V gene: TRBV7-2
CDR3 protein: CASSLVQGVDQPQHF

D gene: TRBD1
J gene: TRBJ1-2
V gene: TRBV30
CDR3 protein: CAWGQGAGGYTF

D gene: NA
J gene: TRBJ2-1
V gene: TRBV11-2
CDR3 protein: CASSLAGSYNEQFF

D gene: NA
J gene: TRBJ1-5
V gene: TRBV6-6
CDR3 protein: CASSSPTEPWQPQHF

D gene: TRBD2
J gene: TRBJ2-6
V gene: TRBV29-1
CDR3 protein: CSVALAGGLGANVLTF

D gene: TRBD1
J gene: TRBJ1-1
V gene: TRBV4-2
CDR3 protein: CASSQDWDRANTEAFF

D gene: NA
J gene: TRBJ2-1
V gene: TRBV29-1
CDR3 protein: CSVMLTGRYNEQFF

D gene: NA
J gene: TRBJ2-7
V gene: TRBV11-1
CDR3 protein: CASSLRDSGPYEQYF

D gene: NA
J gene: TRBJ2-3
V gene: TRBV18
CDR3 protein: CASSGGVPADTQYF

D gene: TRBD2
J gene: TRBJ2-1
V gene: TRBV5-1
CDR3 protein: CASSFLAGPGGNEQFF

D gene: TRBD1
J gene: TRBJ1-2
V gene: TRBV29-1
CDR3 protein: CSVDSGQGDGYTF

D gene: TRBD1
J gene: TRBJ1-1
V gene: TRBV9
CDR3 protein: CASSAGGPEAFF

D gene: NA
J gene: TRBJ1-1
V gene: TRBV18
CDR3 protein: CASSLEGGRNTEAFF

D gene: TRBD2
J gene: TRBJ2-6
V gene: TRBV4-2
CDR3 protein: CASSQEPSGDSGANVLTF